This note documents a single T cell receptor beta chain sequence. The data were taken from a study of blood T cell repertoires in COVID-19. Looking at the study overall: From the United States, Italy and Spain came samples of acute and convalescent COVID-19. In each case, the material was cDNA or gDNA derived from T cells, B-cell-depleted T cells, or PBMCs.

Germline values: CDR1 LNHNV, CDR2 YYDKDF (reference sequence). V shed 5 bases and J shed 0 bases, with 27 bases lying between them. The CDR3 spans 20 residues. Sequencing was performed with immunoSEQ multiplex PCR; in TCRdb, only in-frame clones are kept and a portion is missing. The sample records 160,000 or so clones, under 90% being singletons. Membership in each cohort depended on participant-reported clinical history. Two negative PCRs, clearance, or symptom resolution were required of recovered Cohort 3 donors. The receptor was derived from a woman aged 55 to 70 who had recovered from COVID-19. The sequenced sample consisted of PBMCs or T cells enriched from blood (not recorded which). The chain joins TRBV15 to TRBJ2-3; weak D call: TRBD2 (7 bases). The CDR3 nucleotides are TGTGCCACCAGCCCTCCAGATCATCGGGGGGCCTCTGATAGCACAGATACGCAGTATTTT. Translation: CATSPPDHRGASDSTDTQYF.